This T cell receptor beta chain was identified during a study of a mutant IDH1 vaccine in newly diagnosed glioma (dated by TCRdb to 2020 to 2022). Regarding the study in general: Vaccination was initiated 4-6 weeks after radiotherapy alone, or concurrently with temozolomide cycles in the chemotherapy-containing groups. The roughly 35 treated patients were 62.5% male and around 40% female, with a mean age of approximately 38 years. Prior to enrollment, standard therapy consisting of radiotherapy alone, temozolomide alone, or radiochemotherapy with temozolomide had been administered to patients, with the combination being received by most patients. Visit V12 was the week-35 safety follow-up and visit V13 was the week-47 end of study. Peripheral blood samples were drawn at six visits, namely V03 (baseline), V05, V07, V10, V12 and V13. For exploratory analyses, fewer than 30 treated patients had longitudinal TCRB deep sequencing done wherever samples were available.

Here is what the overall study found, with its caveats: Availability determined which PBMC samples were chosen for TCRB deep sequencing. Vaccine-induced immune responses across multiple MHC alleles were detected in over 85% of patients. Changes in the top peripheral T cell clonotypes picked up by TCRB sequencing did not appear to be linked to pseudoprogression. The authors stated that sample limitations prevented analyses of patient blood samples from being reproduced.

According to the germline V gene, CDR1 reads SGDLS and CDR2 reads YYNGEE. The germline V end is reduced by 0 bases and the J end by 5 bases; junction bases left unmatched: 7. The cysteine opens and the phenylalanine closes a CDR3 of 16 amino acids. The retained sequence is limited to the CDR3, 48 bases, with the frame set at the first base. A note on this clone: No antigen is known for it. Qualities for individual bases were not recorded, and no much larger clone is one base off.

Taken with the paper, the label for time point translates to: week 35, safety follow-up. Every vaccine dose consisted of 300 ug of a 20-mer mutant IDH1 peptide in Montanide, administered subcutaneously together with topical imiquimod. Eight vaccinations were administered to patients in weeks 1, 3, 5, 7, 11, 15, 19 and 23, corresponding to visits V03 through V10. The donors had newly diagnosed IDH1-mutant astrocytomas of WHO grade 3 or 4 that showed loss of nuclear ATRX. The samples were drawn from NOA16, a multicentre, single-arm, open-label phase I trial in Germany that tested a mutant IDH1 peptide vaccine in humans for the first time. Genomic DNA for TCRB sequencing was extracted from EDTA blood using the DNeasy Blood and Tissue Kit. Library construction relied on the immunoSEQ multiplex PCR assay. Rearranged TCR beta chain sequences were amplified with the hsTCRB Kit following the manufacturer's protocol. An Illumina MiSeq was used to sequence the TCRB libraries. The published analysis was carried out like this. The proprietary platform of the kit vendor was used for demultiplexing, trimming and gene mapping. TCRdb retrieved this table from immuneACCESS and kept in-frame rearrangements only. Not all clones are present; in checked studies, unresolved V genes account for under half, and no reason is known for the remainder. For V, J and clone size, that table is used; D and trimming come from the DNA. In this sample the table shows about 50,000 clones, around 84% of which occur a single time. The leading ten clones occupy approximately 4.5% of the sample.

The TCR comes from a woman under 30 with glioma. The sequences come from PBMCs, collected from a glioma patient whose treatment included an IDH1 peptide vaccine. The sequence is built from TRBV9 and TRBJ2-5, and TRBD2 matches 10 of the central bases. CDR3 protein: CASSVVASGRGETQYF. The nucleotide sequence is TGTGCCAGCAGCGTAGTGGCTAGCGGGAGAGGTGAGACCCAGTACTTC.